The rows below give T cell receptor beta chains drawn from one sample of a study of blood T cell repertoires in COVID-19. Some clones are missing from TCRdb's copy, which holds only in-frame ones; the method was immunoSEQ multiplex PCR. This sample has under 300,000 clones, with over 75% found just once. Source material: peripheral blood. These receptors came from a woman aged 25 to 45 with acute or convalescent COVID-19. Both conserved end residues are part of each CDR3. Each record gives: J gene, clone size, D gene, V gene, CDR3 protein, CDR3 DNA. The D gene is left open where the match is weak. Not every row has a clone size; where given, it reads once, few, many or a size class.

>TRBJ1-2|-|TRBD1|TRBV9
CASSVTGVGGYTF
TGTGCCAGCAGCGTGACAGGGGTAGGGGGCTACACCTTC
>TRBJ1-1|-|-|TRBV28
CASTPSRGNTEAFF
TGTGCCAGCACCCCCTCCAGGGGGAACACTGAAGCTTTCTTT
>TRBJ1-1|-|TRBD1|TRBV6-2/TRBV6-3
CASSPGQGLGAFF
TGTGCCAGCAGCCCGGGACAGGGGCTGGGGGCTTTCTTT
>TRBJ1-2|-|-|TRBV15
CATSRDQRAGRGYGYTF
TGTGCCACCAGCAGAGATCAGAGGGCCGGACGCGGCTATGGCTACACCTTC
>TRBJ1-6|-|-|TRBV25-1
CASSAYSPLHF
TGTGCCAGCAGTGCTTATTCACCCCTCCACTTT
>TRBJ1-2|-|-|TRBV30
CAWSPRDGYTF
TGTGCCTGGAGTCCAAGAGATGGCTACACCTTC
>TRBJ1-1|-|TRBD1|TRBV7-9
CASSSLGLQGEPRSTEAFF
TGTGCCAGCAGCTCTTTAGGGCTCCAGGGGGAGCCCAGGAGCACTGAAGCTTTCTTT
>TRBJ2-2|-|TRBD2|TRBV9
CASSVGPTSGYGGELFF
TGTGCCAGCAGCGTAGGACCGACTAGCGGGTACGGTGGGGAGCTGTTTTTT
>TRBJ2-1|-|-|TRBV14
CASSAGLPGSIYNEQFF
TGTGCCAGCAGCGCGGGACTGCCGGGGAGCATTTACAATGAGCAGTTCTTC
>TRBJ1-1|-|TRBD1|TRBV3-1/TRBV3-2
CASSQGTGAAEAFF
TGTGCCAGCAGCCAAGGGACAGGGGCCGCTGAAGCTTTCTTT
>TRBJ2-7|-|TRBD2|TRBV5-5
CASSLQRGSSYEQYF
TGTGCCAGCAGCTTGCAGCGGGGCTCCTCCTACGAGCAGTACTTC
>TRBJ2-5|-|-|TRBV6-5
CASEGGLQETQYF
TGTGCCAGTGAGGGGGGGCTACAAGAGACCCAGTACTTC
>TRBJ2-5|-|TRBD1|TRBV6-9
CASSYLPTGSVWTQYF
TGTGCCAGCAGTTATCTCCCGACAGGGTCGGTGTGGACCCAGTACTTC
>TRBJ2-3|-|TRBD2|TRBV9
CASSVATSSGSTDTQYF
TGTGCCAGCAGCGTAGCTACTTCTAGCGGTAGCACAGATACGCAGTATTTT
>TRBJ2-7|-|TRBD1|TRBV27
CASSLLGQGSYEQYF
TGTGCCAGCAGTTTACTGGGACAGGGTAGTTACGAGCAGTACTTC
>TRBJ2-1|once|-|TRBV30
CAWSVLAGPYNEQFF
TGTGCCTGGAGTGTATTGGCGGGCCCATACAATGAGCAGTTCTTC
>TRBJ2-5|-|TRBD1|TRBV19
CASSLRGKQGKETQYF
TGTGCCAGTAGTTTAAGGGGGAAACAGGGGAAAGAGACCCAGTACTTC
>TRBJ1-2|-|TRBD1|TRBV12-3/TRBV12-4
CASGQGAGYGYTF
TGTGCCAGCGGACAGGGGGCCGGCTATGGCTACACCTTC
>TRBJ2-1|-|TRBD2|TRBV9
CASSNTPSGRLPGSYNEQFF
TGTGCCAGCAGCAACACTCCTAGCGGGAGGCTCCCCGGCTCCTACAATGAGCAGTTCTTC
>TRBJ1-5|-|TRBD1|TRBV6-4
CATRRQGRQPQHF
TGTGCCACCAGAAGACAGGGGCGTCAGCCCCAGCATTTT
>TRBJ1-4|-|-|TRBV6-2/TRBV6-3
CASSSRGAGEKLFF
TGTGCCAGCAGTTCCCGGGGGGCCGGGGAAAAACTGTTTTTT